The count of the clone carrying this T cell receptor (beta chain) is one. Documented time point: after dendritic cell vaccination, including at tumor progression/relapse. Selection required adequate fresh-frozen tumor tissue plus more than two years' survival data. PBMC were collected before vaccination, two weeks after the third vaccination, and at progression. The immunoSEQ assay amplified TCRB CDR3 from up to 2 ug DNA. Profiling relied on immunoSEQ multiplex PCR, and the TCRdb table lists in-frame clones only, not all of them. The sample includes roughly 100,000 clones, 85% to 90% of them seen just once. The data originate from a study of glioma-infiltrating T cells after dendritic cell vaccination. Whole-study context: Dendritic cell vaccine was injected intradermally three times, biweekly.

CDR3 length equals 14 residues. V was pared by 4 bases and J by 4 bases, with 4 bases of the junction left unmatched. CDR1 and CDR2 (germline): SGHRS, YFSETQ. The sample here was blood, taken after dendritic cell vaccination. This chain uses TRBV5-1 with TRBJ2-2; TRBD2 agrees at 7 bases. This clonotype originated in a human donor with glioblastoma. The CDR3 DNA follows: TGCGCCAGCAGCGAAGCGGGGACCACCGGGGAGCTGTTTTTT. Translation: CASSEAGTTGELFF.